This T cell receptor (beta chain) was identified during a study of blood T cell repertoires in COVID-19. This CDR3 has 14 amino acids. The germline CDR1 and CDR2 sequences are MNHEY and SVGAGI. V was cut by 6 bases and J by 2 bases, with 10 bases left in between. The protocol was immunoSEQ multiplex PCR, while the TCRdb copy is restricted to in-frame clones and leaves out a portion. The sample lists 130,000 or so clones; roughly 69% were seen once. This clonotype originated in a woman between 65 and 79 years old with acute or convalescent COVID-19. The sequenced sample consisted of peripheral blood. The chain uses TRBV6-5 and TRBJ2-2; D is ambiguous. The CDR3 is CASSRDTNTGELFF. The CDR3 DNA reads as TGTGCCAGCAGCCGCGACACAAACACCGGGGAGCTGTTTTTT.